A selection of T cell receptor beta chains follows, all from one sample in a study of naive CD8 T cells in extremely preterm neonates. TCRdb keeps only in-frame clones here, not all; method: immunoSEQ multiplex PCR. The table records tens of thousands of clones, about 91% of them present only once. Specimen: naive CD8+ T cells from cord blood. The receptors come from a boy who was born preterm. Both conserved end residues are part of each CDR3. The D gene is left open where the match is weak. Clone size, where shown, is once, few, many, or a class for clones that have expanded.

abundance	v_gene	d_gene	len	j_gene	CDR3aa	CDR3nt
.	TRBV4-1	.	12	TRBJ2-3	CASSQLADTQYF	TGCGCCAGCAGCCAACTAGCAGATACGCAGTATTTT
.	TRBV4-1	.	12	TRBJ2-5	CASSQGAETQYF	TGCGCCAGCAGCCAAGGGGCAGAGACCCAGTACTTC
.	TRBV6-5	TRBD1	15	TRBJ2-7	CASSYSRDRGHEQYF	TGTGCCAGCAGTTACTCCCGGGACAGGGGTCACGAGCAGTACTTC
once	TRBV27	TRBD2	15	TRBJ2-1	CASSLFIGLANEQFF	TGTGCCAGCAGTTTATTTATAGGACTAGCAAATGAGCAGTTCTTC
once	TRBV4-3	.	17	TRBJ1-1	CASSQDSGQGVNTEAFF	.
.	TRBV4-1	TRBD2	15	TRBJ2-1	CASSRLAGKDNEQFF	TGCGCCAGCAGTCGACTAGCGGGGAAAGACAATGAGCAGTTCTTC
.	TRBV27	.	14	TRBJ1-2	CASSLGGANYGYTF	TGTGCCAGCAGTTTAGGGGGCGCTAACTATGGCTACACCTTC
.	TRBV21-1	.	12	TRBJ1-2	CASSKDRGGYTF	TGTGCCAGCAGCAAGGACCGGGGGGGCTACACCTTC
.	TRBV30	.	12	TRBJ2-1	CAWRRNYNEQFF	TGTGCCTGGAGACGAAACTACAATGAGCAGTTCTTC
few	TRBV5-1	.	13	TRBJ2-1	CASRDSSYNEQFF	TGCGCCAGCAGGGACAGCTCCTACAATGAGCAGTTCTTC
.	TRBV23-1	.	14	TRBJ1-3	CASSQSRGGNTIYF	TGCGCCAGCAGTCAATCGAGGGGTGGAAACACCATATATTTT
few	TRBV27	.	11	TRBJ1-2	CASKTNYGYTF	TGTGCCAGCAAAACTAACTATGGCTACACCTTC
.	TRBV9	TRBD2	15	TRBJ2-3	CASSSGGASTDTQYF	TGTGCCAGCAGCAGCGGGGGGGCTAGCACAGATACGCAGTATTTT
.	TRBV5-4	TRBD2	16	TRBJ2-2	CASSSRTSGGPRELFF	TGTGCCAGCAGCTCACGGACTAGCGGGGGGCCCCGGGAGCTGTTTTTT
.	TRBV7-9	.	12	TRBJ1-1	CASSLQNTEAFF	TGTGCCAGCAGCTTACAGAACACTGAAGCTTTCTTT
once	TRBV6-5	.	12	TRBJ1-6	CASSYRNSPLHF	TGTGCCAGCAGTTACAGGAATTCACCCCTCCACTTT
.	TRBV7-9	.	14	TRBJ2-6	CASSLRQGANVLTF	TGTGCCAGCAGCTTAAGGCAGGGGGCCAACGTCCTGACTTTC
.	TRBV19	.	17	TRBJ1-6	CASRQDRLSSYNSPLHF	TGTGCCAGTAGGCAAGACAGGTTAAGCTCCTATAATTCACCCCTCCACTTT
.	TRBV5-3	.	12	TRBJ1-5	CARSLGNQPQHF	TGTGCCAGAAGCTTGGGGAATCAGCCCCAGCATTTT
.	TRBV11-2	.	17	TRBJ1-2	CASVRSPTTGFNYGYTF	TGTGCCAGCGTCCGATCCCCCACTACAGGGTTTAACTATGGCTACACCTTC
.	TRBV19	TRBD2	13	TRBJ2-1	CASSSGGANEQFF	TGTGCCAGTAGTAGCGGGGGGGCCAATGAGCAGTTCTTC
.	TRBV19	.	13	TRBJ1-5	CANTRDANQPQHF	TGTGCCAATACCCGGGACGCCAATCAGCCCCAGCATTTT
.	TRBV10-3	TRBD2	18	TRBJ2-7	CAISESAELAGGLATQYF	TGTGCCATCAGTGAGTCGGCGGAGCTAGCGGGGGGGCTGGCGACGCAGTACTTC
.	TRBV4-3	.	14	TRBJ2-7	CASSQDTARYEQYF	TGCGCCAGCAGCCAAGATACAGCTCGCTACGAGCAGTACTTC
.	TRBV19	TRBD1	14	TRBJ2-7	CASSGTGAGYEQYF	TGTGCCAGTAGTGGGACAGGAGCCGGCTACGAGCAGTACTTC
.	TRBV25-1	.	13	TRBJ2-4	CASSDGFENIQYF	TGTGCCAGCAGTGATGGCTTCGAAAACATTCAGTACTTC
once	TRBV4-2	TRBD1	13	TRBJ2-5	CASSRDRGETQYF	TGTGCCAGCAGCCGAGACAGGGGAGAGACCCAGTACTTC
.	TRBV30	.	15	TRBJ1-5	CAWRSGYNSNQPQHF	TGTGCCTGGAGGTCCGGTTATAATAGCAATCAGCCCCAGCATTTT
once	TRBV5-6	.	11	TRBJ1-1	CASSLHTEAFF	TGTGCCAGCAGCTTACACACTGAAGCTTTCTTT
.	TRBV15	.	16	TRBJ2-2	CATSRDKGANTGELFF	TGTGCCACCAGCAGAGATAAGGGGGCGAACACCGGGGAGCTGTTTTTT
.	TRBV7-9	TRBD1	13	TRBJ2-7	CASSRDSSYEQYF	TGTGCCAGCAGCCGGGACAGCTCCTACGAGCAGTACTTC